Detailed here is one T cell receptor beta chain. This sample was taken from a study of blood T cell repertoires in COVID-19. Study summary: COVID-19 samples from acute and convalescent phases originated in the United States, Italy and Spain. PBMCs, B-cell-depleted T cells, or T cells were the source of the cDNA or gDNA that made up the material.

In the study's own analysis: Reference gene primers were amplified, and this amplification served to estimate nucleated cell counts. Measured with immunoSEQ multiplex PCR; TCRdb has only the in-frame clones, and not every one. Clone size and the V and J calls come from that table; the DNA yielded D and trimming. The repertoire holds some 70,000 clones, with around four fifths as singletons. Between the trimmed V and J ends, which lost 4 bases and 0 bases, there was a span of 13 bases. The CDR3 has 15 amino acids. The germline CDR1 and CDR2 sequences are GTSNPN and SVGIG (reference sequence). The TCR sequence derives from a middle-aged man with active COVID-19. Material for sequencing was peripheral blood. V and J are TRBV30 and TRBJ1-5; the D gene is possibly TRBD1 (5 bases). DNA for the CDR3: TGTGCCTGGACGGCCAGGGACTATAGCAATCAGCCCCAGCATTTT. Protein sequence: CAWTARDYSNQPQHF.